This T cell receptor beta chain was recovered during a study of graft-versus-host responses after intestinal transplantation. CDR1 and CDR2 from the germline V gene are MGHRA and YSYEKL. J gave up 3 bases and V 2 bases, and 10 bases lay outside the gene matches. CDR3 size: 17 residues. Investigators plated around 200,000 CFSE-labeled responder cells together with around 200,000 irradiated stimulator cells labeled with violet dye. Data came from immunoSEQ multiplex PCR; TCRdb stores just in-frame clones and leaves some out. The sample carries 9,900 or so clones, roughly 30% recorded once. The starting material was alloreactive CD4+ T cells from a mixed lymphocyte reaction culture, obtained before transplantation. Subset denoted: CFSE-low proliferating T cells sorted from roughly six-day pre-transplant mixed lymphocyte reaction (GvH or HvG direction). This TCR was recovered from a human patient who was an organ donor for intestinal transplantation. The chain carries TRBV4-1 and TRBJ2-1; 7 nucleotides agree with TRBD2. CDR3 sequence: CASSQTGEGPGYNEQFF. The CDR3 DNA sequence: TGCGCCAGCAGCCAAACTGGGGAGGGCCCCGGCTACAATGAGCAGTTCTTC.